This entry lists 9 T cell receptor beta chains sequenced from one sample in a study of cytomegalovirus exposure and HLA in healthy donors. Primers included in the PCR were 60 Vbeta and 13 Jbeta primers. Only in-frame clones appear in the TCRdb table, and some are missing; sequencing was by immunoSEQ multiplex PCR. The repertoire holds some 95,000 clones, with approximately 70% as singletons. The sample comprised PBMCs. The receptors were gathered from a man aged 30 to 45 in good health and CMV-seronegative.

J is TRBJ2-5 and V is TRBV5-1; 7 nucleotides align to TRBD1. Germline values: CDR1 SGHRS, CDR2 YFSETQ. Trimming at V came to 3 bases and at J to 3 bases, leaving 8 bases not matched to a gene. The CDR3 sequence is 15 residues long. The CDR3 region has the DNA TGCGCCAGCAGCTCGTTGGGACAGAATAAAGAGACCCAGTACTTC. Translating it yields CASSSLGQNKETQYF.

This sequence joins TRBV29-1 and TRBJ2-2; D call uncertain. CDR3 length: 11 residues. Trimming removed 7 bases at V and 2 bases at J, with 5 bases between. Germline CDR1 SQVTM, CDR2 ANQGSEA. For the CDR3, the DNA is TGCAGCGGGAGAAACACCGGGGAGCTGTTTTTT. This sequence encodes CSGRNTGELFF.

The V gene is TRBV7-9, the J gene TRBJ2-1, with TRBD2 matching over 7 bases. Germline V gives CDR1 SEHNR, CDR2 FQNEAQ (reference sequence). J was trimmed by 9 bases and V by 6 bases; bases with no gene match: 14. The CDR3 extends over 15 amino acids. CDR3 sequence reads: CASRADRTSDIEQFF. The CDR3 nucleotides are TGTGCCAGCAGGGCAGATAGAACTAGCGACATTGAGCAGTTCTTC.

The V call is TRBV5-4, the J call TRBJ2-3; TRBD1 might be the D (5 bases). Germline V gene data show CDR1 as SGHNT and CDR2 as YYREEE (reference sequence). With 4 bases removed from V and 0 bases from J, the gap between germline ends came to 12 bases. This CDR3 is built from 15 residues. The CDR3 protein is CASSPDISSTDTQYF. The CDR3 nucleotides read TGTGCCAGCAGCCCGGACATCTCTAGCACAGATACGCAGTATTTT. The complete variable domain, with remaining parts taken from reference TRBV5-4 and TRBJ2-3, reads ETGVTQSPTHLIKTRGQQVTLRCSSQSGHNTVSWYQQALGQGPQFIFQYYREEENGRGNFPPRFSGLQFPNYSSELNVNALELDDSALYLCASSPDISSTDTQYFGPGTRLTVL.

The chain carries TRBV5-6 and TRBJ1-5; the D is unclear. CDR1 is SGHDT, CDR2 YYEEEE, per germline. Trimming took off 2 bases at V and 4 bases at J, with 13 bases between the two ends. The CDR3 is 15 amino acids. The CDR3 DNA reads as TGTGCCAGCAGCTTCCCTAGACGTTGGAATCAGCCCCAGCATTTT. Translated: CASSFPRRWNQPQHF.

This clone was picked up one time. The chain employs TRBV15 and TRBJ2-6; a possible D gene is TRBD1 (5 bases). The germline V gene has CDR1 LNHNV and CDR2 YYDKDF (reference sequence). This CDR3 spans 15 amino acids. V dropped 5 bases and J dropped 0 bases, with 8 bases sitting between them. CDR3 residues: CATSSQGSGANVLTF. In nucleotides, the CDR3 is TGTGCCACCAGCTCCCAGGGCTCTGGGGCCAACGTCCTGACTTTC.

This clone was picked up a small number of times. V is TRBV2 and J is TRBJ1-2; TRBD1 might be the D (6 bases). This CDR3 contains 16 residues. The V gene lost 5 bases and the J gene lost 4 bases, with 20 bases spanning the gap. Germline V gives CDR1 SNHLY, CDR2 FYNNEI. The chain's CDR3 is CASSRPRGVAGYGYTF. The CDR3 DNA reads as TGTGCCAGCAGTCGGCCCAGGGGTGTTGCTGGCTATGGCTACACCTTC.

J is TRBJ1-2 and V is TRBV4-1; 7 bases are shared with TRBD1. Germline loops: CDR1 MGHRA, CDR2 YSYEKL. J was trimmed by 7 bases and V by 4 bases; bases with no gene match: 9. CDR3 length: 14 residues. This CDR3 is CASSPQTGQGGYTF. CDR3 sequence (DNA): TGCGCCAGCAGCCCCCAGACAGGGCAGGGTGGCTACACCTTC.

The CDR3 DNA follows: TGTGCCAGCAGCACTCGGACAGCCAACACCGGGGAGCTGTTTTTT. Translating it yields CASSTRTANTGELFF. V and J are TRBV9 and TRBJ2-2; D possibly corresponds to TRBD1 (6 bases). The ends were cut back, 4 bases at V and 2 bases at J, with 12 bases in the middle. This CDR3 contains 15 residues. The germline gives CDR1 SGDLS, CDR2 YYNGEE.